The 5 T cell receptor beta chains listed next were all sequenced from one sample in a study of identical twins. MiXCR, run by TCRdb on the 5' RACE reads, gives a single entry per CDR3 protein. The table lists 430,000 or so distinct CDR3 sequences, roughly 26% of them singletons. These same records also appear under a second study, on T cells expressing NK-cell markers.

Sequencing was performed on CD4+ T cells sorted from blood. Receptors originate from a woman aged 18-29 years in good health.

The rearrangement uses TRBV6-2 or TRBV6-3 and TRBJ2-5, with 10 positions matching TRBD2. Germline V lookup: CDR1 MNHEY, CDR2 SVGEGT. V trimming: 6 bases; J trimming: 4 bases; junction bases outside the gene matches: 11. The CDR3 sequence is 16 residues long. The CDR3 is CASSPSLTSGIETQYF. Here the CDR3 DNA reads TGTGCCAGCAGCCCCTCTCTAACTAGCGGGATAGAGACCCAGTACTTC.

The J gene is TRBJ2-1, the V gene TRBV6-2 or TRBV6-3; 7 bases are a match to TRBD2. This CDR3 has 12 residues. Germline V gives CDR1 MNHEY, CDR2 SVGEGT. V lost 6 bases to trimming and J lost 8 bases; unmatched junction nucleotides: 4. CDR3 coding DNA: TGTGCCAGCAGGACCCTAGCGGATGAGCAGTTCTTC. Translated, it gives CASRTLADEQFF.

This chain joins TRBV24-1 and TRBJ1-5, with D possibly TRBD1 on 5 matching bases. This CDR3 spans 16 amino acids. The germline gives CDR1 KGHDR, CDR2 SFDVKD. With 5 bases removed from V and 0 bases from J, the gap between germline ends came to 13 bases. This CDR3 is CATSGPGSGSNQPQHF. CDR3 DNA: TGTGCCACCAGTGGTCCAGGGAGTGGTAGCAATCAGCCCCAGCATTTT.

This clonotype occurred a few times. The chain combines TRBV20-1 with TRBJ2-1; D gene ambiguous. The CDR3 is 17 amino acids. The ends were cut back, 3 bases at V and 4 bases at J, with 22 bases in the middle. The V gene's germline CDR1 is DFQATT and CDR2 SNEGSKA (reference sequence). The CDR3 sequence is CSASPPPPSPLYNEQFF. The CDR3 bases are TGCAGTGCTAGCCCCCCTCCTCCATCTCCCCTTTACAATGAGCAGTTCTTC.

This chain uses TRBV6-1 with TRBJ1-2; 9 nucleotides agree with TRBD1. Germline CDR1 MNHNS, CDR2 SASEGT. Losses at the gene ends were 4 bases for V and 5 bases for J; bases not matched to a gene: 5. This CDR3 spans 14 amino acids. CDR3 in DNA: TGTGCCAGCAGTGGGACAGGGGCGCCGTATGGCTACACCTTC. Protein: CASSGTGAPYGYTF.